One sample yielded the 12 T cell receptor beta chains listed below, sequenced in a study of blood T cell repertoires in COVID-19. Method: immunoSEQ multiplex PCR; TCRdb's copy keeps in-frame clones and lacks some. The data hold a few hundred thousand clones, with 84% observed a single time. Sequenced input: peripheral blood. The receptors were gathered from a human donor in a cohort sampled during active COVID-19.

This clone occurred a few times. The genes are TRBV18 and TRBJ2-7; D uncertain. Between the trimmed V and J ends, which lost 4 bases and 6 bases, there was a span of 13 bases. The germline V gene encodes CDR1 KGHSH and CDR2 LQKENI. CDR3 length: 13 amino acids. CDR3 amino acids: CASSLGTVGEQYF. CDR3 DNA sequence: TGTGCCAGCTCACTGGGCACCGTGGGCGAGCAGTACTTC.

This chain joins TRBV28 and TRBJ1-2; D is uncertain. Between the trimmed V and J ends, which lost 2 bases and 8 bases, there was a span of 15 bases. The CDR3 has 14 residues. Germline V gives CDR1 MDHEN, CDR2 SYDVKM. CDR3: CASSLISALGGYTF. The CDR3 region has the DNA TGTGCCAGCAGTTTAATTTCCGCGCTGGGCGGCTACACCTTC.

The chain couples TRBV19 to TRBJ2-1; D may be TRBD1 (5 bases). Trimming took off 3 bases at V and 0 bases at J, with 12 bases between the two ends. The CDR3 loop spans 16 amino acids. Germline CDR1 and CDR2: LNHDA and SQIVND (reference sequence). The CDR3 coding sequence is TGTGCCAGTAGTATTCAAGGGGCTTTCTCCTACAATGAGCAGTTCTTC. Translated, it gives CASSIQGAFSYNEQFF.

The rearrangement links TRBV6-5 to TRBJ2-1; 10 bases agree with TRBD2. J gave up 4 bases and V 5 bases, and 5 bases lay outside the gene matches. In germline, CDR1 is MNHEY, CDR2 SVGAGI. The CDR3 sequence is 15 residues long. This CDR3 reads CASSRTSGDYNEQFF. CDR3 nucleotides: TGTGCCAGCAGTCGGACTAGCGGCGATTACAATGAGCAGTTCTTC.

The rearrangement uses TRBV5-5 and TRBJ1-4, with D uncertain. Trimming cost V 2 bases and J 13 bases, with 18 bases left between them. CDR3 size: 14 residues. CDR1 and CDR2 from the germline V gene are SGHKS and YYEKEE (reference sequence). In DNA form, the CDR3 reads TGTGCCAGCAGCTTTGATCCCCGCCGTCTATCACTGTTTTTT. This translates into CASSFDPRRLSLFF.

The chain uses TRBV6-5 and TRBJ2-2; the match to TRBD2 covers 8 bases. This CDR3 contains 15 residues. The junction had 8 bases not matched to a gene; V was cut back by 7 bases and J by 4 bases. Germline V gene data show CDR1 as MNHEY and CDR2 as SVGAGI. The chain's CDR3 is CASTRRAGVTGELFF. Here the CDR3 DNA reads TGTGCCAGCACTCGGCGAGCGGGAGTCACCGGGGAGCTGTTTTTT.

V and J are TRBV12-3 or TRBV12-4 and TRBJ1-1, with D tentatively TRBD1 (5 bases). This CDR3 has 13 amino acids. Trimming took off 6 bases at V and 5 bases at J, with 13 bases between the two ends. This chain's CDR3 is CASSPNRGTEAFF. CDR3 DNA sequence: TGTGCCAGCAGCCCCAATCGGGGGACTGAAGCTTTCTTT.

This clone was seen once. This chain joins TRBV6-5 and TRBJ1-3; possible D gene TRBD1, 6 bases. V lost 6 bases, J lost 4 bases, and 7 bases lay in between. Germline V CDR1 and CDR2: MNHEY, SVGAGI. The CDR3 is 12 amino acids. The CDR3 loop reads CASRDRGNTIYF. The CDR3 DNA reads as TGTGCCAGCAGAGACAGGGGAAACACCATATATTTT.

V usage is TRBV3-1 (or the pseudogene TRBV3-2) and J usage is TRBJ1-2; possibly TRBD1 for D (5 bases). The CDR3 has 13 amino acids. Germline CDR1 reads LGHDT; CDR2 reads YNNKEL (reference sequence). Trimming shortened V by 1 base and J by 8 bases, and 11 bases separated the two germline ends. CDR3 in amino acids: CASSQVSGGGYTF. Written as DNA, the CDR3 is TGTGCCAGCAGCCAAGTCTCGGGGGGAGGCTACACCTTC.

V and J are TRBV4-1 and TRBJ2-7; D is possibly TRBD1 (6 bases). The V and J ends lost 5 bases and 2 bases respectively, with 13 bases between them. This CDR3 is built from 14 residues. Germline V gene lookup returns CDR1 MGHRA and CDR2 YSYEKL. For the CDR3, the DNA is TGCGCCAGCAGCGCTGGGACACCGCCCTACGAGCAGTACTTC. Protein: CASSAGTPPYEQYF.

This clone was counted a few times. J is TRBJ2-7 and V is TRBV4-1; weak D call: TRBD1 (6 bases). Looked up from germline, CDR1 is MGHRA and CDR2 is YSYEKL. Trimming took 5 bases from V and 5 from J, leaving 13 bases between them. This CDR3 is built from 13 residues. This CDR3 reads CASSVTGFDEQYF. The CDR3 DNA sequence: TGCGCCAGCAGCGTGACAGGTTTCGACGAGCAGTACTTC.

This chain connects TRBV7-9 to TRBJ2-3; the D gene is possibly TRBD2 (6 bases). Germline CDR1 and CDR2: SEHNR and FQNEAQ (reference sequence). V was cut by 5 bases and J by 3 bases, with 15 bases left in between. The CDR3 extends over 15 amino acids. The CDR3 loop reads CASSPPAGNTDTQYF. The CDR3 DNA is TGTGCCAGCAGCCCCCCCGCGGGGAATACAGATACGCAGTATTTT. Based on the CDR3 plus reference TRBV7-9 and TRBJ2-3, the full variable domain is DTGVSQNPRHKITKRGQNVTFRCDPISEHNRLYWYRQTLGQGPEFLTYFQNEAQLEKSRLLSDRFSAERPKGSFSTLEIQRTEQGDSAMYLCASSPPAGNTDTQYFGPGTRLTVL.